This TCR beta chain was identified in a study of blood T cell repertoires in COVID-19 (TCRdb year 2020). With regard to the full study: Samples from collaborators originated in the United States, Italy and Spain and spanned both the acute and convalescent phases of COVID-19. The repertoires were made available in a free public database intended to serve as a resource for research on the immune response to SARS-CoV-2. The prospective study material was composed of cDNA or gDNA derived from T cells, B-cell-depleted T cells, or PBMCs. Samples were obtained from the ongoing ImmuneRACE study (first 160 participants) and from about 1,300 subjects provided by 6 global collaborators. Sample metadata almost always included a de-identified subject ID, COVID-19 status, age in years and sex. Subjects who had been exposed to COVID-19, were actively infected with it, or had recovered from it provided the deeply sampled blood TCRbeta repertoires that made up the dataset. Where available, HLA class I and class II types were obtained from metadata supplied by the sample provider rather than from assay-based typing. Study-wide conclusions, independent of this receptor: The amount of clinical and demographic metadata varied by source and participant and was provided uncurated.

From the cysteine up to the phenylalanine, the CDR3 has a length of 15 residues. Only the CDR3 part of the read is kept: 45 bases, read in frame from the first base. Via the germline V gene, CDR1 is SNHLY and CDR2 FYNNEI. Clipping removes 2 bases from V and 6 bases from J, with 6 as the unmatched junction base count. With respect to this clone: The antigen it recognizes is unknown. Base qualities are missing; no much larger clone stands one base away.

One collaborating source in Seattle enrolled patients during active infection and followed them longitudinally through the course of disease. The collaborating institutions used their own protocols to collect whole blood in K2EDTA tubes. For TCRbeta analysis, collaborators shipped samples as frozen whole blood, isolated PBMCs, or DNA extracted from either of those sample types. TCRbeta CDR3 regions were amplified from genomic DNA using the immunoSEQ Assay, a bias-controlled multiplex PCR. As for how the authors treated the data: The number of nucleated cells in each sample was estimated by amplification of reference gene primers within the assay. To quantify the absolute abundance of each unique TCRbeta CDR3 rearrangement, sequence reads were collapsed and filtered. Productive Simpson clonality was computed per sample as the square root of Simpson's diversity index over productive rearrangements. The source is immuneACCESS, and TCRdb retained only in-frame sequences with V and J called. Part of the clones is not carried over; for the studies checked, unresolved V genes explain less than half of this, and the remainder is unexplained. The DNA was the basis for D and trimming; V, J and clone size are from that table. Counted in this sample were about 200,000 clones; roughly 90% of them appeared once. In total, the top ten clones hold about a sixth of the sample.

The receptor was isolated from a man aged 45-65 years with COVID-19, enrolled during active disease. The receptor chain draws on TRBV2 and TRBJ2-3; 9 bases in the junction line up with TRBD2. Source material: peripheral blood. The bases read TGTGCCAGCAGTGAACGGGCTAGCGGGATGGATACGCAGTATTTT. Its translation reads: CASSERASGMDTQYF.